This T cell receptor beta chain emerged from a study of cytomegalovirus exposure and HLA in healthy donors. Losses at the gene ends were 3 bases for V and 1 base for J; bases not matched to a gene: 13. The V gene's germline CDR1 is SGHVS and CDR2 FQNEAQ. The CDR3 has 20 residues. With respect to this clone: The antigen is unknown.

The study ran its PCR with 60 Vbeta and 13 Jbeta primers. TCRdb's copy holds only in-frame clones and misses some; the assay was immunoSEQ multiplex PCR. Here the sample spans around 120,000 clones, approximately 61% being singletons. Study-level results: A link between a missense DCLRE1C variant and TCR beta V- and J-gene trimming emerged from a later analysis.

The receptor's source is a man in his thirties or forties in good health and CMV-seropositive. The rearrangement uses TRBV7-8 and TRBJ2-3, with 13 bases fitting TRBD2. Sequenced sample: PBMCs. Here the CDR3 DNA reads TGTGCCAGCAGCTTCCCGACTAGCGGGAGGTCCCAATATCGCACAGATACGCAGTATTTT. Protein product: CASSFPTSGRSQYRTDTQYF.